These T cell receptor beta chains were read from a single sample in a study of blood T cell repertoires in COVID-19. Sequenced by immunoSEQ multiplex PCR; TCRdb stores in-frame clones only, minus some. The sample contains some 65,000 clones, 75% to 90% of which appear only once. Sequencing was done on a sample of peripheral blood. The receptor set was obtained from a man between 40 and 49 years old with COVID-19, enrolled during active disease. CDR3s include the opening cysteine and the closing phenylalanine or tryptophan. Fields, in order: clone size, D gene, J gene, V gene, CDR3 DNA, CDR3 protein. D genes are given only for firm matches. Clone size, where shown, is once, few, many, or a class for clones that have expanded.

clone_size: -; d_call: TRBD2; j_call: TRBJ2-5; v_call: TRBV3-1/TRBV3-2; cdr3_nt: TGTGCCAGCAGCCAAGATTCAGCGGGGGGGCAAGAGACCCAGTACTTC; cdr3_aa: CASSQDSAGGQETQYF
clone_size: -; d_call: -; j_call: TRBJ2-3; v_call: TRBV12-3/TRBV12-4; cdr3_nt: TGTGCCAGCGGAGAGCACCACACAGATACGCAGTATTTT; cdr3_aa: CASGEHHTDTQYF
clone_size: -; d_call: -; j_call: TRBJ1-1; v_call: TRBV2; cdr3_nt: TGTGCCAGCAGTGTGAGGGCTCTGAACACTGAAGCTTTCTTT; cdr3_aa: CASSVRALNTEAFF
clone_size: -; d_call: TRBD1; j_call: TRBJ1-2; v_call: TRBV20-1; cdr3_nt: TGCAGTGCTAGTGGGACAGGATATGGCTACACCTTC; cdr3_aa: CSASGTGYGYTF
clone_size: -; d_call: -; j_call: TRBJ2-3; v_call: TRBV13; cdr3_nt: TGTGCCAGCAAGACAGGACTGAGCACAGATACGCAGTATTTT; cdr3_aa: CASKTGLSTDTQYF
clone_size: few; d_call: -; j_call: TRBJ2-7; v_call: TRBV10-1; cdr3_nt: TGCGCCAGCAGCTCAGATCCCTACGAGCAGTACTTC; cdr3_aa: CASSSDPYEQYF
clone_size: -; d_call: TRBD1; j_call: TRBJ2-7; v_call: TRBV19; cdr3_nt: TGTGCCAGTAGTATAACCCCAGGGGGATCCGAGCAGTACTTC; cdr3_aa: CASSITPGGSEQYF
clone_size: -; d_call: TRBD1; j_call: TRBJ2-5; v_call: TRBV12-5; cdr3_nt: TGTGCTAGTGGGACAGGGGAACAAGAGACCCAGTACTTC; cdr3_aa: CASGTGEQETQYF
clone_size: -; d_call: -; j_call: TRBJ1-5; v_call: TRBV5-1; cdr3_nt: TGCGCCAGCAGCCTGGGGGGGGATAGCAATCAGCCCCAGCATTTT; cdr3_aa: CASSLGGDSNQPQHF
clone_size: few; d_call: -; j_call: TRBJ2-7; v_call: TRBV29-1; cdr3_nt: TGCAGCGTTGGGCTAGCTGGCTACGAGCAGTACTTC; cdr3_aa: CSVGLAGYEQYF
clone_size: -; d_call: TRBD1; j_call: TRBJ2-2; v_call: TRBV19; cdr3_nt: TGTGCCAGTATCCCGGGACAGCGGACCGGGGAGCTGTTTTTT; cdr3_aa: CASIPGQRTGELFF
clone_size: -; d_call: -; j_call: TRBJ2-1; v_call: TRBV6-5; cdr3_nt: TGTGCCAGCAGTTACCGCGATAGGCAGTTCTTC; cdr3_aa: CASSYRDRQFF
clone_size: -; d_call: TRBD2; j_call: TRBJ2-3; v_call: TRBV5-4; cdr3_nt: TGTGCCAGCAGCTTGGAGGGGACTAGCGGGGGAGATACGCAGTATTTT; cdr3_aa: CASSLEGTSGGDTQYF
clone_size: -; d_call: -; j_call: TRBJ1-4; v_call: TRBV15; cdr3_nt: TGTGCCACCAGCAGAGACGTTGCAACTAATGAAAAACTGTTTTTT; cdr3_aa: CATSRDVATNEKLFF
clone_size: -; d_call: -; j_call: TRBJ1-2; v_call: TRBV9; cdr3_nt: TGTGCCAGCAGCGTAGCGGATGGGGCGATGGGCGGCTACACCTTC; cdr3_aa: CASSVADGAMGGYTF
clone_size: -; d_call: -; j_call: TRBJ2-7; v_call: TRBV6-5; cdr3_nt: TGTGCCAGCGCGGCAGGGCCCTCCTACGAGCAGTACTTC; cdr3_aa: CASAAGPSYEQYF
clone_size: -; d_call: TRBD2; j_call: TRBJ2-2; v_call: TRBV11-2; cdr3_nt: TGTGCCAGCAGCTTATATATAAGCGGGGGGTATAATACCGGGGAGCTGTTTTTT; cdr3_aa: CASSLYISGGYNTGELFF
clone_size: -; d_call: -; j_call: TRBJ1-2; v_call: TRBV27; cdr3_nt: TGTGCCAGCAGTTGGGGGTCGGGGGAAGGTTATGGCTACACCTTC; cdr3_aa: CASSWGSGEGYGYTF
clone_size: few; d_call: -; j_call: TRBJ1-2; v_call: TRBV19; cdr3_nt: TGTGCCAGTAGTAAGGAGGGCTATGGCTACACCTTC; cdr3_aa: CASSKEGYGYTF
clone_size: -; d_call: TRBD1; j_call: TRBJ1-2; v_call: TRBV14; cdr3_nt: TGTGCCAGCAGCCAACAGCTCTCAGGGGGGCCTTATGGCTACACCTTC; cdr3_aa: CASSQQLSGGPYGYTF
clone_size: -; d_call: -; j_call: TRBJ1-2; v_call: TRBV9; cdr3_nt: TGTGCCAGCAGCGTAGGGGACTACAGGGAGGGTGGCTACACCTTC; cdr3_aa: CASSVGDYREGGYTF
clone_size: -; d_call: -; j_call: TRBJ1-6; v_call: TRBV7-7; cdr3_nt: TGTGCCAGCAGCCCCGGGCGGGCGGAAAATTCACCCCTCCACTTT; cdr3_aa: CASSPGRAENSPLHF
clone_size: -; d_call: TRBD1; j_call: TRBJ2-7; v_call: TRBV6-6; cdr3_nt: TGTGCCAGCAGTTCGCCGGGACAGGGCTCCTACGAGCAGTACTTC; cdr3_aa: CASSSPGQGSYEQYF
clone_size: -; d_call: TRBD2; j_call: TRBJ2-7; v_call: TRBV5-1; cdr3_nt: TGCGCCAGCAGCTTCTTGCGGGGGGGTGACGAGCAGTACTTC; cdr3_aa: CASSFLRGGDEQYF
clone_size: -; d_call: -; j_call: TRBJ1-2; v_call: TRBV28; cdr3_nt: TGTGCCAGCAGTTTAGAGATCTCTAACTATGGCTACACCTTC; cdr3_aa: CASSLEISNYGYTF
clone_size: -; d_call: -; j_call: TRBJ1-5; v_call: TRBV30; cdr3_nt: TGTGCCTGGAGTCGACACAAAAATCAGCCCCAGCATTTT; cdr3_aa: CAWSRHKNQPQHF
clone_size: -; d_call: -; j_call: TRBJ2-2; v_call: TRBV12-3/TRBV12-4; cdr3_nt: TGTGCCAGCAGTGCGTCAAACACCGGGGAGCTGTTTTTT; cdr3_aa: CASSASNTGELFF
clone_size: -; d_call: TRBD2; j_call: TRBJ2-1; v_call: TRBV7-9; cdr3_nt: TGTGCCAGCAGTCGAGGACTAGCGGGCCTTTACAATGAGCAGTTCTTC; cdr3_aa: CASSRGLAGLYNEQFF
clone_size: -; d_call: -; j_call: TRBJ1-6; v_call: TRBV5-1; cdr3_nt: TGCGCCAGCAGCTTGGTTGAGAATAATTCACCCCTCCACTTT; cdr3_aa: CASSLVENNSPLHF
clone_size: -; d_call: TRBD1; j_call: TRBJ2-5; v_call: TRBV20-1; cdr3_nt: TGCAGTGCTAGTACGACGACAGGGGGCTGGGAGACCCAGTACTTC; cdr3_aa: CSASTTTGGWETQYF
clone_size: -; d_call: -; j_call: TRBJ2-7; v_call: TRBV29-1; cdr3_nt: TGCAGCGTTCTAATAGGGGTCTCGTACGAGCAGTACTTC; cdr3_aa: CSVLIGVSYEQYF
clone_size: -; d_call: -; j_call: TRBJ2-6; v_call: TRBV5-6; cdr3_nt: TGTGCCAGCAGCTTAGGGGCGCACTCTGGGGCCAACGTCCTGACTTTC; cdr3_aa: CASSLGAHSGANVLTF
clone_size: -; d_call: -; j_call: TRBJ1-1; v_call: TRBV3-1/TRBV3-2; cdr3_nt: TGTGCCAGCAGCCAAGATCTACAGGGTGGTACTGAAGCTTTCTTT; cdr3_aa: CASSQDLQGGTEAFF
clone_size: -; d_call: -; j_call: TRBJ2-7; v_call: TRBV30; cdr3_nt: TGTGCCTGGAGTGTAGCCCAGGGGATAGGGTACGAGCAGTACTTC; cdr3_aa: CAWSVAQGIGYEQYF
clone_size: -; d_call: -; j_call: TRBJ2-2; v_call: TRBV28; cdr3_nt: TGTGCCAGCAGTTCGGTACAGGGGGAGCTGTTTTTT; cdr3_aa: CASSSVQGELFF
clone_size: few; d_call: TRBD1; j_call: TRBJ1-1; v_call: TRBV3-1/TRBV3-2; cdr3_nt: TGTGCCAGCAGCCAAGAGCCGGGGGGGACAGGGAGTGAAGCTTTCTTT; cdr3_aa: CASSQEPGGTGSEAFF
clone_size: -; d_call: TRBD1; j_call: TRBJ2-6; v_call: TRBV6-6; cdr3_nt: TGTGCCAGCAGTCCTAGACAGGGTAGTATTGGTTCTGGGGCCAACGTCCTGACTTTC; cdr3_aa: CASSPRQGSIGSGANVLTF
clone_size: -; d_call: TRBD1; j_call: TRBJ2-7; v_call: TRBV2; cdr3_nt: TGTGCCAGCAGTGGGGACCAGGACAGGGGGCATGGCGAGCAGTACTTC; cdr3_aa: CASSGDQDRGHGEQYF
clone_size: -; d_call: -; j_call: TRBJ1-2; v_call: TRBV7-9; cdr3_nt: TGTGCCAGCGGGCGAGGGAAAAAGGGCTACACCTTC; cdr3_aa: CASGRGKKGYTF
clone_size: -; d_call: -; j_call: TRBJ1-2; v_call: TRBV21-1; cdr3_nt: TGTGCCAGCAGCCCACTGCCTGACAGGGTCCTTGGCTACACCTTC; cdr3_aa: CASSPLPDRVLGYTF
clone_size: -; d_call: -; j_call: TRBJ2-5; v_call: TRBV5-6; cdr3_nt: TGTGCCAGCAGCTTCGGTGGCGGGCGAGGGGGGACCCAGTACTTC; cdr3_aa: CASSFGGGRGGTQYF
clone_size: -; d_call: TRBD2; j_call: TRBJ2-7; v_call: TRBV27; cdr3_nt: TGTGCCAGCAGTACGGGACTAGCGGGGGACCTCGGGTCCGAGCAGTACTTC; cdr3_aa: CASSTGLAGDLGSEQYF
clone_size: -; d_call: -; j_call: TRBJ1-1; v_call: TRBV11-2; cdr3_nt: TGTGCCAGCAGTCCTCAGGGGCTGTATGAAGCTTTCTTT; cdr3_aa: CASSPQGLYEAFF
clone_size: -; d_call: -; j_call: TRBJ1-2; v_call: TRBV27; cdr3_nt: TGTGCCAGCAGTTGGAACAGGGAGAATGGCTACACCTTC; cdr3_aa: CASSWNRENGYTF
clone_size: -; d_call: TRBD2; j_call: TRBJ2-7; v_call: TRBV25-1; cdr3_nt: TGTGCCAGCAGTGAATCCGGGAGGGGGTCCTACGAGCAGTACTTC; cdr3_aa: CASSESGRGSYEQYF
clone_size: -; d_call: TRBD1; j_call: TRBJ2-3; v_call: TRBV10-2; cdr3_nt: TGCGCCAGCAGTGAGCCTACCCGCGACAGGGGTACGCAGTATTTT; cdr3_aa: CASSEPTRDRGTQYF
clone_size: -; d_call: -; j_call: TRBJ2-5; v_call: TRBV5-1; cdr3_nt: TGCGCCAGCAGCTACCCGGGTCACGGGGAGACCCAGTACTTC; cdr3_aa: CASSYPGHGETQYF
clone_size: -; d_call: -; j_call: TRBJ1-2; v_call: TRBV3-1/TRBV3-2; cdr3_nt: TGTGCCAGCAAACCCCCAGGGGATGGTAGTTATGGCTACACCTTC; cdr3_aa: CASKPPGDGSYGYTF
clone_size: -; d_call: TRBD2; j_call: TRBJ2-3; v_call: TRBV5-4; cdr3_nt: TGTGCCAGCAGGGTGAACGGGGGGTTCGCAGATACGCAGTATTTT; cdr3_aa: CASRVNGGFADTQYF
clone_size: -; d_call: TRBD1; j_call: TRBJ2-5; v_call: TRBV4-1; cdr3_nt: TGCGCCAGCAGCCCAAGGACAGGGGGCAGGGAGACCCAGTACTTC; cdr3_aa: CASSPRTGGRETQYF